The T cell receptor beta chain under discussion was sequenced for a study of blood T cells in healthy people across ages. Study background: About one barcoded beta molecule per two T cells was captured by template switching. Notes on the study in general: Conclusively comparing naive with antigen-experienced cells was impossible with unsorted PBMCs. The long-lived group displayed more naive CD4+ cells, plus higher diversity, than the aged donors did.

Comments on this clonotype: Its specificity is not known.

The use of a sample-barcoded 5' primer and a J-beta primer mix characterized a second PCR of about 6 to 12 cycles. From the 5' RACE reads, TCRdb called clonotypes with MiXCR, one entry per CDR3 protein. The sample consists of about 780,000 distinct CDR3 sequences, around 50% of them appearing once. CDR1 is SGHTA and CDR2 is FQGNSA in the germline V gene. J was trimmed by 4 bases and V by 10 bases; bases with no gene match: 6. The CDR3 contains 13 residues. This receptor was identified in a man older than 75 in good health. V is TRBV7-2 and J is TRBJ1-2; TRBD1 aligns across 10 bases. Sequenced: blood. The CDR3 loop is CATGRQGAYGYTF. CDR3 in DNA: TGTGCCACCGGAAGACAGGGGGCCTATGGCTACACCTTC.